The clone carrying this T cell receptor beta chain was counted many times. What it binds is not known. The ends lost 4 bases at V and 6 bases at J; junction bases unmatched: 20. CDR3 length: 20 amino acids. Germline V gives CDR1 SGHRS, CDR2 YFSETQ. This sample was taken from a study of T cell repertoires in cytomegalovirus infection. Looking at the study overall: Evidence of both CMV infection and a matching HLA type came from public TCR beta signatures.

Study-level findings and limits: HLA-C-restricted CMV-specific TCR beta clonotypes were dominant in the ex vivo response. Individuals carrying CMV plus the relevant HLA were identified by cumulative frequency of public TCR beta families.

MiXCR, applied by TCRdb to the reads, yields one record per CDR3 protein. The sample consists of a few hundred thousand distinct CDR3 sequences, 17% of them appearing once. The gene calls are TRBV5-1 and TRBJ2-1; TRBD2 aligns across 12 bases. Material: CD8+ T cells from PBMCs. This TCR came from a human donor in good health (CMV status not recorded). Some clones in this sample may be carry-over from other donors' samples. CDR3 protein: CASSPYGILAGGQVINEQFF. The CDR3 DNA is TGCGCCAGCAGCCCCTACGGGATTCTAGCGGGGGGGCAAGTAATCAATGAGCAGTTCTTC. The whole variable domain, filled in from reference TRBV5-1 and TRBJ2-1, reads KAGVTQTPRYLIKTRGQQVTLSCSPISGHRSVSWYQQTPGQGLQFLFEYFSETQRNKGNFPGRFSGRQFSNSRSEMNVSTLELGDSALYLCASSPYGILAGGQVINEQFFGPGTRLTVL.